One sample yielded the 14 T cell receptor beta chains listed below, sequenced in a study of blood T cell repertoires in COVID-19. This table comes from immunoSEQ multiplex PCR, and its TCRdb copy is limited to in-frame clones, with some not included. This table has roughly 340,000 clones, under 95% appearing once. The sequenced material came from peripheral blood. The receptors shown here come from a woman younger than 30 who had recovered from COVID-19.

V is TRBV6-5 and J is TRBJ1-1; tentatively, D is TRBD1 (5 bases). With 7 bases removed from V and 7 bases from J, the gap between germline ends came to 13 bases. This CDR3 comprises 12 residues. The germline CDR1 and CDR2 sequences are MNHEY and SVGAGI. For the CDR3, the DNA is TGTGCCAGCATCGAACACAGGCTTGAAGCTTTCTTT. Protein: CASIEHRLEAFF.

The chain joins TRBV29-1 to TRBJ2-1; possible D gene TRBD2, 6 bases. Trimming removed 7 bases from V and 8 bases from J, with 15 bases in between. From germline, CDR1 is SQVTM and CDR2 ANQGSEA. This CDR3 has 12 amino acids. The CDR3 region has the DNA TGCAGCGCCCGGACGGGGGTGTATGAGCAGTTCTTC. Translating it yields CSARTGVYEQFF.

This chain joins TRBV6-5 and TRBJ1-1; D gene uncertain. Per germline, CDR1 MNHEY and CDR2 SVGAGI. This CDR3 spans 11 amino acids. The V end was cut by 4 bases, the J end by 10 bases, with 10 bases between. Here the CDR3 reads CASSLEVRAFF. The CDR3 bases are TGTGCCAGCAGTTTGGAGGTGAGAGCTTTCTTT.

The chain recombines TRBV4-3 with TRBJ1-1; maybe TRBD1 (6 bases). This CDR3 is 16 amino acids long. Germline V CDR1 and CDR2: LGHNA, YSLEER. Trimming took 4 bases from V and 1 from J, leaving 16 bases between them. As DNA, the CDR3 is TGCGCCAGCAGCCTCCACAGGGAATTAGGGAACACTGAAGCTTTCTTT. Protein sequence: CASSLHRELGNTEAFF.

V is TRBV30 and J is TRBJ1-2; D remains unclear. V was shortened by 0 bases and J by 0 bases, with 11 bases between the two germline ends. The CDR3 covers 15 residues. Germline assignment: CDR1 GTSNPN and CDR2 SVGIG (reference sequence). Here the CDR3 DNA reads TGTGCCTGGAGTGTAAGGTCAGGAACTAACTATGGCTACACCTTC. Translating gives CAWSVRSGTNYGYTF.

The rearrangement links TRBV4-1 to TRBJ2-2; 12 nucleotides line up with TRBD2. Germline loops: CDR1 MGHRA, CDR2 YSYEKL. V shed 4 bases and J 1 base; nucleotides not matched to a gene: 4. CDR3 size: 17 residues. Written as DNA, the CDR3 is TGCGCCAGCAGCCGAGGACTAGCGGGACTGAACACCGGGGAGCTGTTTTTT. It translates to CASSRGLAGLNTGELFF.

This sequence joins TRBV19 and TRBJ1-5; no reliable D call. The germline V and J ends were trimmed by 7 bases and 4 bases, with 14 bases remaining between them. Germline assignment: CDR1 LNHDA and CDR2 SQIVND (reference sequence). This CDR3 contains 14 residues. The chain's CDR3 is CASKEYSTNQPQHF. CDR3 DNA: TGTGCCAGTAAGGAGTACTCGACTAATCAGCCCCAGCATTTT. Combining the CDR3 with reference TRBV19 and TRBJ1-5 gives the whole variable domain DGGITQSPKYLFRKEGQNVTLSCEQNLNHDAMYWYRQDPGQGLRLIYYSQIVNDFQKGDIAEGYSVSREKKESFPLTVTSAQKNPTAFYLCASKEYSTNQPQHFGDGTRLSIL.

The chain's CDR3 is CASSLLDGGTDTQYF. The DNA for the CDR3 is TGTGCCAGCAGCTTATTAGACGGGGGCACAGATACGCAGTATTTT. J is TRBJ2-3 and V is TRBV7-9; weak D call: TRBD2 (5 bases). Per germline, CDR1 SEHNR and CDR2 FQNEAQ (reference sequence). The CDR3 totals 15 residues. V was cut by 2 bases and J by 1 base, with 10 bases left in between.

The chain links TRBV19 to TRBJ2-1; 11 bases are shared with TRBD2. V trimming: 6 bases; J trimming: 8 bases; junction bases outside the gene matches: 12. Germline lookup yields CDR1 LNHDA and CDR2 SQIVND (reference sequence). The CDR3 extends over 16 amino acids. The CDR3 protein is CASSLVLAGVLDEQFF. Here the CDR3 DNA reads TGTGCCAGTAGCCTCGTACTAGCGGGAGTTCTGGATGAGCAGTTCTTC.

The CDR3 DNA follows: TGTGCCAGTAGACGACAGGGGGCAAATGGCTACACCTTC. This encodes CASRRQGANGYTF. This chain uses TRBV19 with TRBJ1-2, with 10 bases fitting TRBD1. The length of the CDR3 is 13 residues. CDR1 and CDR2 (germline): LNHDA, SQIVND (reference sequence). J gave up 6 bases and V 6 bases, and 4 bases lay outside the gene matches.

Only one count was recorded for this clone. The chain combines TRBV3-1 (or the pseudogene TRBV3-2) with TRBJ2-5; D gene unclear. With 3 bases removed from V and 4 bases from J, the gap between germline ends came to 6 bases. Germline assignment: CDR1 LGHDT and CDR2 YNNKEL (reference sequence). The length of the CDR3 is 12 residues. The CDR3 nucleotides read TGTGCCAGCAGCCATTTCGGAGAGACCCAGTACTTC. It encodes CASSHFGETQYF.

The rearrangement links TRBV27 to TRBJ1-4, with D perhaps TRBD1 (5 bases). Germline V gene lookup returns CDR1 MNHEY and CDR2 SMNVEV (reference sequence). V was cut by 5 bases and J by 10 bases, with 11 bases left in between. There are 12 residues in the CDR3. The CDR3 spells CASSPQGAKLFF. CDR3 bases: TGTGCCAGCAGTCCGCAGGGCGCAAAACTGTTTTTT.

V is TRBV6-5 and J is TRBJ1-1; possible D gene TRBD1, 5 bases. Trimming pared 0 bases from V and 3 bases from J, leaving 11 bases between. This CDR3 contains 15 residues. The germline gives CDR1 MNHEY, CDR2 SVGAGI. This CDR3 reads CASSYSYRLDTEAFF. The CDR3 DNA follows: TGTGCCAGCAGTTACTCGTACAGGTTGGACACTGAAGCTTTCTTT.

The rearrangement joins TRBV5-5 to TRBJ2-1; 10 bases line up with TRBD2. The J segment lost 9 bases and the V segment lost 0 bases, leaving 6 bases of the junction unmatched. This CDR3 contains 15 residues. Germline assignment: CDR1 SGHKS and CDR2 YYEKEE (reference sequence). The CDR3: CASSLVPSGRIEQFF. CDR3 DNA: TGTGCCAGCAGCTTGGTCCCTAGCGGGAGAATTGAGCAGTTCTTC.